Presented here are 5 T cell receptor beta chains from one specimen sequenced in a study of T cells in pancreatic ductal adenocarcinoma. TCRdb's table, derived via immunoSEQ multiplex PCR, lists solely in-frame clones and lacks some. In the table there are roughly 100,000 clones, 90% to 95% of which are singletons. Surgery without prior neoadjuvant therapy was the treatment of the selected pancreatic ductal adenocarcinoma patients. The sample consisted of PBMCs. Every receptor here comes from a human donor with pancreatic ductal adenocarcinoma.

V gene TRBV5-1 combines with J gene TRBJ2-5; D unclear. CDR3 length equals 13 residues. The germline gives CDR1 SGHRS, CDR2 YFSETQ. Trimming removed 6 bases from V and 5 bases from J, with 14 bases in between. As DNA, the CDR3 is TGCGCCAGCAATCGTCTGGTTGGCGAGACCCAGTACTTC. It codes for CASNRLVGETQYF.

This chain links TRBV27 with TRBJ2-7, with 12 positions matching TRBD2. CDR3 length equals 16 residues. After removal of 6 bases from V and 0 bases from J, the junction contained 6 bases not matched to a gene. Germline CDR1 is MNHEY and CDR2 is SMNVEV (reference sequence). The CDR3 region is CASSALTSGSSYEQYF. CDR3 DNA: TGTGCCAGCAGCGCCTTGACTAGCGGGAGCTCCTACGAGCAGTACTTC.

This chain connects TRBV2 to TRBJ1-5, with 10 bases identical to TRBD1. CDR1 is SNHLY and CDR2 is FYNNEI in the germline V gene. The trim removed 6 bases at V and 7 bases at J, leaving 3 bases unmatched. CDR3 length: 13 amino acids. The CDR3 spells CASSSDRGQPQHF. CDR3 nucleotide sequence: TGTGCCAGCAGCTCGGACAGGGGGCAGCCCCAGCATTTT.

The rearrangement links TRBV5-4 to TRBJ2-1; 8 nucleotides line up with TRBD1. Germline V gene sequence: CDR1 SGHNT, CDR2 YYREEE (reference sequence). Trimming removed 4 bases from V and 5 bases from J; junction bases left unmatched: 8. The CDR3 runs 15 residues. The CDR3 loop is CASSTIGQGDNEQFF. In DNA form, the CDR3 reads TGTGCCAGCAGCACCATTGGACAGGGTGACAATGAGCAGTTCTTC.

The J gene is TRBJ1-2, the V gene TRBV7-9; 8 bases align to TRBD1. The CDR3 length is 14 residues. V was pared by 5 bases and J by 5 bases, with 7 bases of the junction left unmatched. Germline CDR1 is SEHNR and CDR2 is FQNEAQ (reference sequence). The CDR3 coding sequence is TGTGCCAGCAGCAGACGGGGACAGGTTTATGGCTACACCTTC. Translating it yields CASSRRGQVYGYTF.